The T cell receptor beta chain under discussion was sequenced for a study of cytomegalovirus exposure and HLA in healthy donors. Background on the study: The approximately 120 validation repertoires used the same platform as the roughly 670 first-cohort repertoires, a later analysis reported.

Here immunoSEQ multiplex PCR was the method, and the copy in TCRdb shows in-frame clones only, minus some. The repertoire holds about 240,000 clones, approximately 83% seen once, with 1% to 1.5% in the top ten. The length of the CDR3 is 13 residues. The germline V gene encodes CDR1 MNHEY and CDR2 SMNVEV (reference sequence). V gave up 5 bases and J gave up 8 bases, with 15 bases separating them. The sample was PBMCs. This chain connects TRBV27 to TRBJ1-2, with D possibly matching TRBD1 (5 bases). This TCR came from a woman aged 30 to 39 in good health and CMV-seropositive. The CDR3, as DNA: TGTGCCAGCAGTCGAATGGGGGGGGAAGGCTACACCTTC. Translated: CASSRMGGEGYTF.